This TCR beta chain stems from a study of blood T cell repertoires in COVID-19 (dated by TCRdb to about 2020). Context from the whole study: Samples covering the acute and convalescent phases of COVID-19 were provided by collaborators in the United States, Italy and Spain. A de-identified subject ID, COVID-19 status, age in years and sex were almost always included in the sample metadata. The material from the prospective study consisted of cDNA or gDNA derived from T cells, B-cell-depleted T cells, or PBMCs. The repertoires were made available in a free public database intended to serve as a resource for research on the immune response to SARS-CoV-2. The samples were drawn from two sources: the first 160 participants of the ongoing ImmuneRACE study, and 1,000 to 1,500 subjects contributed by 6 global collaborators. Subjects who had been exposed to COVID-19, were actively infected with it, or had recovered from it provided the deeply sampled blood TCRbeta repertoires that made up the dataset. Where available, HLA class I and class II types were obtained from metadata supplied by the sample provider rather than from assay-based typing.

TCRbeta CDR3 regions were amplified from genomic DNA using the immunoSEQ Assay, a bias-controlled multiplex PCR. The source study handled its data this way. Within the assay, amplification of reference gene primers was used to estimate how many nucleated cells each sample contained. To quantify the absolute abundance of each unique TCRbeta CDR3 rearrangement, sequence reads were collapsed and filtered. For each sample, productive Simpson clonality was calculated as the square root of Simpson's diversity index across productive rearrangements. TCRdb took over this immuneACCESS table, retaining in-frame rearrangements with V and J assigned. Such tables are incomplete; in checked studies, under half of the missing clones stem from an unresolved V gene, and the remainder is unexplained. V, J and clone size derive from that table, while D and trimming were established from the DNA sequence. This sample lists some 180,000 clones; roughly 83% were detected once. The ten largest clones add up to approximately 5.9% of the sample.

From its cysteine to its phenylalanine, the CDR3 spans 13 amino acids. This entry keeps only the CDR3 DNA: 39 bases, framed from base 1. Trimming at the junction amounts to 3 bases on V and 0 bases on J, and the germline ends lie 5 bases apart. CDR1 and CDR2 were assigned from the germline V gene (reference sequence) as LNHDA and SQIVND. One collaborating source in Seattle enrolled patients during active infection and followed them longitudinally through the course of disease. Collaborating institutions collected whole blood in K2EDTA tubes following their own protocols. For TCRbeta analysis, collaborators shipped samples as frozen whole blood, isolated PBMCs, or DNA extracted from either of those sample types. The study at large found these results: The quantity of clinical and demographic metadata differed by source and by participant and was supplied without curation.

Comments on this clone: Its antigen remains undetermined. Base qualities were left out, and no much larger clone turns up one base away.

The receptor comes from a woman in her 40s with COVID-19, enrolled during active disease. The material sequenced was peripheral blood. The chain employs TRBV19 and TRBJ1-1, with no confidently assigned D gene. At the DNA level, the sequence is TGTGCCAGTAGTATCCGGGTGAACACTGAAGCTTTCTTT. Translation gives CASSIRVNTEAFF.